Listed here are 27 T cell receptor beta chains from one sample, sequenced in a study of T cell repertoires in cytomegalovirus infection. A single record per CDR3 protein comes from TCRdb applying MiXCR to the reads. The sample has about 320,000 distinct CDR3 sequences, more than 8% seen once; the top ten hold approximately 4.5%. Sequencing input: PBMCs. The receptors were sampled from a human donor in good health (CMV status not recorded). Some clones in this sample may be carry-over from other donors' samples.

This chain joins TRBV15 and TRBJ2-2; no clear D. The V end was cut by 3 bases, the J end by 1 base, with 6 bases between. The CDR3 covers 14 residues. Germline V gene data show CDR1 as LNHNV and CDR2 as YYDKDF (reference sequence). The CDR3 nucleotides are TGTGCCACCAGCAGGGGGAAGAACACCGGGGAGCTGTTTTTT. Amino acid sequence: CATSRGKNTGELFF.

CDR3 in DNA: TGTGCCAGCAGCACGTTAGCTAACTATGGCTACACCTTC. Translated: CASSTLANYGYTF. This rearrangement joins TRBV27 to TRBJ1-2, with D unclear. This CDR3 comprises 13 residues. Germline lookup yields CDR1 MNHEY and CDR2 SMNVEV (reference sequence). Trimming took off 6 bases at V and 0 bases at J, with 8 bases between the two ends.

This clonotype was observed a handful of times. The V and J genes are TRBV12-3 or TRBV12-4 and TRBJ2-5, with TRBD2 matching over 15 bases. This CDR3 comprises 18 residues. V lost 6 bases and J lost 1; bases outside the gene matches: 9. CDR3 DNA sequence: TGTGCCAGCAGCCTGGGACTAGCGGGAGGCTGGGGCCAAGAGACCCAGTACTTC. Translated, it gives CASSLGLAGGWGQETQYF.

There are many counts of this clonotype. The CDR3 loop is CASSLRGSSTEAFF. Written as DNA, the CDR3 is TGTGCCAGCAGCTTACGAGGATCCAGCACTGAAGCTTTCTTT. V gene TRBV7-8 combines with J gene TRBJ1-1, with unresolved D. There are 14 residues in the CDR3. Germline V gene data show CDR1 as SGHVS and CDR2 as FQNEAQ. V was pared by 2 bases and J by 4 bases, with 11 bases between. Together with reference TRBV7-8 and TRBJ1-1, the CDR3 gives the full variable domain: GAGVSQSPRYKVAKRGQDVALRCDPISGHVSLFWYQQALGQGPEFLTYFQNEAQLDKSGLPSDRFFAERPEGSVSTLKIQRTQQEDSAVYLCASSLRGSSTEAFFGQGTRLTVV.

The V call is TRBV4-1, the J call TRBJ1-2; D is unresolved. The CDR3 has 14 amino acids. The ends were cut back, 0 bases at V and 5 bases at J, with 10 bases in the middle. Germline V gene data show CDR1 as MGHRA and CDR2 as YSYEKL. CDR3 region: CASSQELGPYGYTF. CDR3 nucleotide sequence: TGCGCCAGCAGCCAAGAGCTGGGTCCTTATGGCTACACCTTC.

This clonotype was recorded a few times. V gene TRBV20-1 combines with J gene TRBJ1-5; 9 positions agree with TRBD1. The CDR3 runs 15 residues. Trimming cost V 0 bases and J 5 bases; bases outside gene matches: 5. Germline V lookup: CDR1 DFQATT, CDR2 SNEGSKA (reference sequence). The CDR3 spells CSARDRGTGYQPQHF. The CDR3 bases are TGCAGTGCTAGAGATAGGGGGACAGGGTATCAGCCCCAGCATTTT.

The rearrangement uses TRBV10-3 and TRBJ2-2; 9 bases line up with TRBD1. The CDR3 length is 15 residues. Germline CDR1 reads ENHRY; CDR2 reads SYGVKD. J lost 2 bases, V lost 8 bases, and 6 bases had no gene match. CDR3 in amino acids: CAIGSDRGNTGELFF. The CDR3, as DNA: TGTGCCATCGGCTCGGACAGGGGAAACACCGGGGAGCTGTTTTTT.

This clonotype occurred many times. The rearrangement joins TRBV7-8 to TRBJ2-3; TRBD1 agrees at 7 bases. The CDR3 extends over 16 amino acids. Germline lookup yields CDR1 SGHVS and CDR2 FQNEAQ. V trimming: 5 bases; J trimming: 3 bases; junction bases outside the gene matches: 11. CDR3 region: CASSPHTGARTDTQYF. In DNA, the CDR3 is TGTGCCAGCAGCCCACATACAGGGGCCCGAACAGATACGCAGTATTTT.

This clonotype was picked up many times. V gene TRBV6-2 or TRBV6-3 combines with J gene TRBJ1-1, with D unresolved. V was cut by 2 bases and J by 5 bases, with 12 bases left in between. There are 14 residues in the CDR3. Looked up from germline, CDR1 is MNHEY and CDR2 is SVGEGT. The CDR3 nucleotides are TGTGCCAGCAGTTACGGATCTGGGATTACTGAAGCTTTCTTT. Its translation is CASSYGSGITEAFF.

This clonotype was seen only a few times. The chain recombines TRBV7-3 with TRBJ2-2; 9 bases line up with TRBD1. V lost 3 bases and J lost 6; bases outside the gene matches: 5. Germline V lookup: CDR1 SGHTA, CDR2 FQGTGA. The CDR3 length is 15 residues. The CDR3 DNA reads TGTGCCAGCAGCTTGACACGACAGGGGGCCGGGGAGCTGTTTTTT. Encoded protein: CASSLTRQGAGELFF.

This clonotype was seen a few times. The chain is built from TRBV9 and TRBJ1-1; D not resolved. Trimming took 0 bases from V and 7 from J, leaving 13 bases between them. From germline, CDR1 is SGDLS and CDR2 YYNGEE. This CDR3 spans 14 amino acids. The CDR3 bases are TGTGCCAGCAGCGTAGGCGCAGAAAGTCTTGAAGCTTTCTTT. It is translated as CASSVGAESLEAFF. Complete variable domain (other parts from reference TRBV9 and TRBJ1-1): DSGVTQTPKHLITATGQRVTLRCSPRSGDLSVYWYQQSLDQGLQFLIQYYNGEERAKGNILERFSAQQFPDLHSELNLSSLELGDSALYFCASSVGAESLEAFFGQGTRLTVV.

The CDR3 nucleotides read TGTGCCAGCAGTTTCCACCGGGACAGGGGATCACCCCTCCACTTT. Protein: CASSFHRDRGSPLHF. The V call is TRBV12-3 or TRBV12-4, the J call TRBJ1-6; TRBD1 aligns across 10 bases. The CDR3 totals 15 residues. The V gene end was trimmed by 3 bases and the J gene end by 10 bases; junction bases not matched to a gene: 6.

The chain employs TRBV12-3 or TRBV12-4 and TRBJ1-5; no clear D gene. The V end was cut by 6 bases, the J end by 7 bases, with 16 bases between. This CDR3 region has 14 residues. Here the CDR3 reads CASSSRGVEQPQHF. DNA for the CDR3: TGTGCCAGCAGCTCACGCGGGGTAGAACAGCCCCAGCATTTT.

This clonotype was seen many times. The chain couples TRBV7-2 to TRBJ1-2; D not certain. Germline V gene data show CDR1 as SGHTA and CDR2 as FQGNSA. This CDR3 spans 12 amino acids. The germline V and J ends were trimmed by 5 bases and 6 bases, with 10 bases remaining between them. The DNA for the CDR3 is TGTGCCAGCAGCCCCAGGACGGATGGCTACACCTTC. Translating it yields CASSPRTDGYTF.

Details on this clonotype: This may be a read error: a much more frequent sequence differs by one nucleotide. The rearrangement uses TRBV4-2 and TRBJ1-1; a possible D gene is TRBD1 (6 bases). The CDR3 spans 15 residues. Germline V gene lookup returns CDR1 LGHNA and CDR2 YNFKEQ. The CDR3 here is CASGQVGGPNTEAFF. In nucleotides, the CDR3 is TGTGCCAGCGGCCAAGTGGGGGGGCCGAACACTGAAGCTTTCTTT.

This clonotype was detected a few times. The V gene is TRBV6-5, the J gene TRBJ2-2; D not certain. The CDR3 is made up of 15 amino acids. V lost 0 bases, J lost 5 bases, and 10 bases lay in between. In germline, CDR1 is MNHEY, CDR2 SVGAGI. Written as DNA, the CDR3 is TGTGCCAGCAGTTACTCGGACGGATTTACCGGGGAGCTGTTTTTT. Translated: CASSYSDGFTGELFF.

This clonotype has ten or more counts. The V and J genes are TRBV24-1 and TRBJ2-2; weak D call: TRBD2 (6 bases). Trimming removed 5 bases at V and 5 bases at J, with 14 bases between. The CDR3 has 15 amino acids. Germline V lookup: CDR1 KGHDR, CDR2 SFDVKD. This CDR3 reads CATSGRRGRTGELFF. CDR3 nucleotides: TGTGCCACCAGTGGAAGGCGGGGTAGGACCGGGGAGCTGTTTTTT.

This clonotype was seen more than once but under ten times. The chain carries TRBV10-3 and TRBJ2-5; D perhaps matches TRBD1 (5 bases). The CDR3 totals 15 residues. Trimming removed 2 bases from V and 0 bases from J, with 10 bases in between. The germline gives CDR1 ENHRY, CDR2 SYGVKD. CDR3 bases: TGTGCCATCAGTGAGACTGGGGCAGACCAAGAGACCCAGTACTTC. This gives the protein CAISETGADQETQYF.

CDR3 sequence (DNA): TGTGCCAGCAGTTACTACGGGACAGTAAATTCACCCCTCCACTTT. Its translation is CASSYYGTVNSPLHF. The J gene is TRBJ1-6, the V gene TRBV6-5, with 7 positions matching TRBD1. The CDR3 is 15 residues long. The trim removed 1 base at V and 7 bases at J, leaving 4 bases unmatched. Per the germline V gene, CDR1 is MNHEY and CDR2 is SVGAGI.

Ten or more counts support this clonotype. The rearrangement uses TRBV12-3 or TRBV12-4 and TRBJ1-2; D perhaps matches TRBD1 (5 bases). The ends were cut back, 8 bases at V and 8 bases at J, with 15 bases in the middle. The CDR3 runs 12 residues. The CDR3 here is CASLGGARGYTF. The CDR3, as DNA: TGTGCCAGCCTTGGCGGGGCTAGAGGCTACACCTTC.

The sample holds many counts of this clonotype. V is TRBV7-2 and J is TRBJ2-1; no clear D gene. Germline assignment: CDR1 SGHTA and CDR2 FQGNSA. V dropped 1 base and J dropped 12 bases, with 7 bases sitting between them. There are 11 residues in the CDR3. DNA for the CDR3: TGTGCCAGCAGCTTAGATCTTAGGCAGTTCTTC. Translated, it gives CASSLDLRQFF.

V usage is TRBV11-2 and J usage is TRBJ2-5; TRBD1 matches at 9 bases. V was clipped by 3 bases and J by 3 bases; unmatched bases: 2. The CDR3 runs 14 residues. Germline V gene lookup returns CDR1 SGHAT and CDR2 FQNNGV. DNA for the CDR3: TGTGCCAGCAGCTTCAGGACAGGGGAAGAGACCCAGTACTTC. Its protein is CASSFRTGEETQYF.

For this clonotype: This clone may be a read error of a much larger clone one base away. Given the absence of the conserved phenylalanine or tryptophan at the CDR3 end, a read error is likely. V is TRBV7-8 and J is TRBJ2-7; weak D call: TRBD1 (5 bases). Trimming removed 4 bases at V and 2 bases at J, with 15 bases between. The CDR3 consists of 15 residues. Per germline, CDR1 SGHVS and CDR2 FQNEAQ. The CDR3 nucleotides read TGTGCCAGCAGCTCACAGACAGCCCCCACCTACGAGCAGTACCTC. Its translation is CASSSQTAPTYEQYL.

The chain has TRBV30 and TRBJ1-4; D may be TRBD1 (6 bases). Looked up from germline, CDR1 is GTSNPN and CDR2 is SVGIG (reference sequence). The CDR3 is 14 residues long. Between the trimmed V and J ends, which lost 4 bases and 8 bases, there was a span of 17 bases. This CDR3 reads CAWTKQGGGEKLFF. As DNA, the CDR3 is TGTGCCTGGACAAAACAGGGCGGGGGAGAAAAACTGTTTTTT.

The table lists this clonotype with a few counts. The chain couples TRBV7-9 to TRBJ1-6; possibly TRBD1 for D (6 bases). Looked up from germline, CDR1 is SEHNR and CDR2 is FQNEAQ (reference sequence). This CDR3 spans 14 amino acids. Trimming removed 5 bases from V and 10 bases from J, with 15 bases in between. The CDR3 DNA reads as TGTGCCAGCAGCCGACAGGTCCCTGACTCACCCCTCCACTTT. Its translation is CASSRQVPDSPLHF. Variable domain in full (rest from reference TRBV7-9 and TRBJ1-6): DTGVSQNPRHKITKRGQNVTFRCDPISEHNRLYWYRQTLGQGPEFLTYFQNEAQLEKSRLLSDRFSAERPKGSFSTLEIQRTEQGDSAMYLCASSRQVPDSPLHFGNGTRLTVT.

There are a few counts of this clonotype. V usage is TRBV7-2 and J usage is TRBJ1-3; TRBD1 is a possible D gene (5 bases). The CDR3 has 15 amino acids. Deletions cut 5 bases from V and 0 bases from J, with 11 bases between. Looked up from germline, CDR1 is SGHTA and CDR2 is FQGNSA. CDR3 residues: CASSLDITSGNTIYF. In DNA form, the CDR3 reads TGTGCCAGCAGCCTGGACATAACCTCTGGAAACACCATATATTTT.

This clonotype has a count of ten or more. CDR3 sequence (DNA): TGTGCCAGCAGCTCACTTGGGGGGGGGCTAAAAGAGACCCAGTACTTC. Translated, it gives CASSSLGGGLKETQYF. The chain joins TRBV7-2 to TRBJ2-5, with a tentative D call TRBD2 (7 bases). Germline V gene data show CDR1 as SGHTA and CDR2 as FQGNSA. The CDR3 sequence is 16 residues long. V lost 4 bases and J lost 3, with 18 bases in between.